A single sample gave rise to the 32 T cell receptor beta chains below, sequenced in a study of Graves' ophthalmopathy and Graves' hyperthyroidism. Amplified material comprised TCR beta CDR3 regions derived from RNA transcripts. Following a first-round RT-PCR that used HTBI primers, a second-round multiplex PCR was carried out. MiXCR was run by TCRdb on the multiplex PCR reads, yielding one entry per CDR3 protein. The profile covers 900,000 to 1,200,000 distinct CDR3 sequences, with about two fifths appearing a single time and more than 9.5% taken by the ten largest. Sequencing was performed on peripheral blood or thyroid tissue (not recorded which). The origin of the receptors is an adult man with Graves' hyperthyroidism.

The V call is TRBV20-1, the J call TRBJ1-1; tentatively, D is TRBD1 (5 bases). With 5 bases removed from V and 2 bases from J, the gap between germline ends came to 15 bases. This CDR3 is built from 14 residues. Germline V CDR1 and CDR2: DFQATT, SNEGSKA (reference sequence). The CDR3 DNA follows: TGCAGTGCTGGCGGAATACAGGTCAACACTGAAGCTTTCTTT. Its translation is CSAGGIQVNTEAFF.

The gene calls are TRBV10-3 and TRBJ1-5; weak D call: TRBD1 (6 bases). CDR1 and CDR2 from the germline V gene are ENHRY and SYGVKD. The CDR3 is 15 amino acids. Trimming cost V 3 bases and J 11 bases, with 20 bases left between them. This CDR3 reads CAISEPQGPQETQHF. CDR3 DNA: TGTGCCATCAGTGAACCGCAGGGGCCCCAAGAGACCCAGCATTTT.

This clonotype was recorded many times. J is TRBJ1-5 and V is TRBV12-3 or TRBV12-4; D is perhaps TRBD1 (6 bases). V was pared by 0 bases and J by 7 bases, with 13 bases between. CDR3 length: 15 amino acids. CDR3 DNA sequence: TGTGCCAGCAGTTTAGCTCTGGGGGCAGGACAGCCCCAGCATTTT. It codes for CASSLALGAGQPQHF.

The chain uses TRBV7-8 and TRBJ1-2, with D perhaps TRBD1 (5 bases). Germline V gene data show CDR1 as SGHVS and CDR2 as FQNEAQ. V gave up 1 base and J gave up 4 bases, with 13 bases separating them. The CDR3 totals 15 residues. The CDR3 protein is CASSLGPLGLYGYTF. Written as DNA, the CDR3 is TGTGCCAGCAGCTTAGGTCCATTGGGACTCTATGGCTACACCTTC.

This clonotype has ten or more counts. The chain is built from TRBV12-3 or TRBV12-4 and TRBJ1-6, with a tentative D call TRBD1 (5 bases). V was cut by 6 bases and J by 6 bases, with 15 bases left in between. The CDR3 has 15 residues. CDR3: CASSPRGGTNSPLHF. Written as DNA, the CDR3 is TGTGCCAGCAGCCCCCGCGGAGGGACTAATTCACCCCTCCACTTT.

At least ten counts were recorded for this clonotype. The rearrangement joins TRBV4-3 to TRBJ1-5; D unclear. The germline V and J ends were trimmed by 0 bases and 0 bases, with 6 bases remaining between them. The CDR3 totals 15 residues. The germline gives CDR1 LGHNA, CDR2 YSLEER. CDR3 bases: TGCGCCAGCAGCCAAGATCGTAATAGCAATCAGCCCCAGCATTTT. Amino acid sequence: CASSQDRNSNQPQHF.

V and J are TRBV29-1 and TRBJ1-1; 10 bases are a match to TRBD1. The germline V gene has CDR1 SQVTM and CDR2 ANQGSEA. V shed 8 bases, J shed 6 bases, and the junction held 6 bases outside the gene matches. The CDR3 extends over 12 amino acids. This chain's CDR3 is CSSRDRGSEAFF. CDR3 bases: TGCAGCTCCCGGGACAGGGGCTCTGAAGCTTTCTTT.

The rearrangement links TRBV20-1 to TRBJ1-2; no clear D gene. V was clipped by 3 bases and J by 7 bases, with 15 bases between them. Looked up from germline, CDR1 is DFQATT and CDR2 is SNEGSKA (reference sequence). The CDR3 runs to 13 residues. As DNA, the CDR3 is TGCAGTGCTAGCAGAGTTGGGGTGGCTGGCTACACCTTC. As protein: CSASRVGVAGYTF.

Worth noting for this clonotype: A much larger clone sits a single nucleotide away, making a read error possible. This chain connects TRBV7-2 to TRBJ2-2, with TRBD2 matching 13 bases. V trimming: 8 bases; J trimming: 1 base; junction bases outside the gene matches: 4. CDR1 and CDR2 (germline): SGHTA, FQGNSA. The length of the CDR3 is 16 residues. In DNA, the CDR3 is TGTGCCAGCCGCCGACTAGCGGGGGGGAACACCGGGGAGCTGTTTTTT. This codes for CASRRLAGGNTGELFF.

The chain links TRBV7-2 to TRBJ2-2, with D perhaps being TRBD1 or TRBD2 (6 bases each). Germline assignment: CDR1 SGHTA and CDR2 FQGNSA. The CDR3 has 16 amino acids. V gave up 3 bases and J gave up 5 bases, with 16 bases separating them. The CDR3 region is CASSLAVRGLTGELFF. The DNA of the CDR3 is TGTGCCAGCAGCTTGGCGGTTCGGGGGCTGACCGGGGAGCTGTTTTTT. Drawing the rest from reference TRBV7-2 and TRBJ2-2, the complete variable domain is GAGVSQSPSNKVTEKGKDVELRCDPISGHTALYWYRQSLGQGLEFLIYFQGNSAPDKSGLPSDRFSAERTGGSVSTLTIQRTQQEDSAVYLCASSLAVRGLTGELFFGEGSRLTVL.

This clonotype occurred many times. The chain employs TRBV2 and TRBJ1-1; TRBD1 aligns across 10 bases. The CDR3 spans 15 residues. Trimming cost V 3 bases and J 6 bases; bases outside gene matches: 7. Looked up from germline, CDR1 is SNHLY and CDR2 is FYNNEI. The CDR3 region is CASSDSTGGEAEAFF. In DNA form, the CDR3 reads TGTGCCAGCAGTGATTCGACAGGGGGCGAAGCTGAAGCTTTCTTT.

In regard to this clonotype: One end of the junction fails to match germline, which may point to a read error. The chain has TRBV6-5 and TRBJ2-2; D might be TRBD2 (5 bases). This CDR3 has 17 residues. Looked up from germline, CDR1 is MNHEY and CDR2 is SVGAGI. The DNA for the CDR3 is TGTGCCAGCAGTTACTCGAATCCGGGTCGGAACACCGGGGAGCTGTCTTGG. Translating it yields CASSYSNPGRNTGELSW.

This clonotype was recorded at least ten times. The chain employs TRBV9 and TRBJ2-6; D remains ambiguous. This CDR3 has 15 residues. Deletions cut 0 bases from V and 5 bases from J, with 9 bases between. Per the germline V gene, CDR1 is SGDLS and CDR2 is YYNGEE. In nucleotides, the CDR3 is TGTGCCAGCAGCGTAGACCTCGGTTGGGCCAACGTCCTGACTTTC. Translating gives CASSVDLGWANVLTF. Full variable domain (outside the CDR3, taken from reference TRBV9 and TRBJ2-6): DSGVTQTPKHLITATGQRVTLRCSPRSGDLSVYWYQQSLDQGLQFLIQYYNGEERAKGNILERFSAQQFPDLHSELNLSSLELGDSALYFCASSVDLGWANVLTFGAGSRLTVL.

The V gene is TRBV6-6, the J gene TRBJ1-1; unclear D gene. Deletions cut 6 bases from V and 1 base from J, with 15 bases between. The CDR3 is made up of 15 amino acids. Germline V gene lookup returns CDR1 MNHNY and CDR2 SVGAGI (reference sequence). The CDR3 coding sequence is TGTGCCAGCAGCCCCCCTTTCGGGTGGAACACTGAAGCTTTCTTT. Translation gives CASSPPFGWNTEAFF.

This clonotype has a count of ten or more. The rearrangement joins TRBV9 to TRBJ2-7, with D possibly TRBD1 on 6 matching bases. The ends were cut back, 2 bases at V and 2 bases at J, with 14 bases in the middle. The CDR3 covers 15 residues. The germline CDR1 and CDR2 sequences are SGDLS and YYNGEE. For the CDR3, the DNA is TGTGCCAGCAGCGTCGAGGGGGACGGGCCCTACGAGCAGTACTTC. Encoded protein: CASSVEGDGPYEQYF.

The V call is TRBV7-9, the J call TRBJ1-2; TRBD1 matches at 8 bases. CDR3 size: 14 residues. V was clipped by 6 bases and J by 7 bases; unmatched bases: 10. Germline CDR1 SEHNR, CDR2 FQNEAQ (reference sequence). This chain's CDR3 is CASSASRGLVGYTF. The DNA of the CDR3 is TGTGCCAGCAGTGCATCCAGGGGGCTGGTTGGCTACACCTTC.

This sequence joins TRBV5-6 and TRBJ2-7; TRBD1 is a possible D gene (6 bases). Germline CDR1 reads SGHDT; CDR2 reads YYEEEE. CDR3 size: 14 residues. Trimming left V 4 bases short and J 3 bases short, with 14 bases between. CDR3 amino acids: CASSAGQPDYEQYF. The CDR3, as DNA: TGTGCCAGCAGCGCCGGACAGCCAGACTACGAGCAGTACTTC.

This clonotype was counted a few times. The chain has TRBV5-1 and TRBJ1-1; D is uncertain. Germline CDR1 reads SGHRS; CDR2 reads YFSETQ. This CDR3 is 13 amino acids long. Trimming shortened V by 3 bases and J by 3 bases, and 9 bases separated the two germline ends. The CDR3 coding sequence is TGCGCCAGCAGCTCCAGGTTTGACACTGAAGCTTTCTTT. It specifies CASSSRFDTEAFF.

The chain is built from TRBV25-1 and TRBJ1-2; 7 nucleotides line up with TRBD1. The CDR3 totals 15 residues. Unmatched junction bases numbered 10, after V lost 6 bases and J lost 3 bases. Germline V gene lookup returns CDR1 MGHDK and CDR2 SYGVNS. The CDR3: CASRETGRVDYGYTF. Here the CDR3 DNA reads TGTGCCAGCAGAGAGACAGGGAGGGTTGACTATGGCTACACCTTC.

This clonotype has only a few counts. This rearrangement joins TRBV25-1 to TRBJ2-7, with TRBD2 matching 13 bases. The CDR3 extends over 16 amino acids. Losses at the gene ends were 5 bases for V and 3 bases for J; bases not matched to a gene: 7. CDR1 and CDR2 (germline): MGHDK, SYGVNS. This CDR3 is CASSPPGLAGIYEQYF. The DNA for the CDR3 is TGTGCCAGCAGTCCCCCGGGACTAGCGGGGATCTACGAGCAGTACTTC.

In DNA form, the CDR3 reads TGTGCCAGCAGTTTATTTCAGGGGCCAACCTACGAGCAGTACTTC. It is translated as CASSLFQGPTYEQYF. V gene TRBV28 combines with J gene TRBJ2-7; D possibly corresponds to TRBD1 (6 bases). Looked up from germline, CDR1 is MDHEN and CDR2 is SYDVKM. The V gene lost 1 base and the J gene lost 2 bases, with 12 bases spanning the gap. The CDR3 totals 15 residues.

Ten or more counts support this clonotype. This chain links TRBV2 with TRBJ1-1, with 10 positions matching TRBD1. The germline V gene has CDR1 SNHLY and CDR2 FYNNEI. Unmatched junction bases numbered 13, after V lost 11 bases and J lost 7 bases. The CDR3 covers 14 residues. DNA for the CDR3: TGTGCCGCAAGCCGGGACAGGGGCAGAGGTGAAGCTTTCTTT. Translated: CAASRDRGRGEAFF.

The table lists this clonotype with a few counts. Its ends do not fully match the called genes, so a read error is possible. This chain joins TRBV10-2 and TRBJ1-5; D is perhaps TRBD1 (6 bases). Per germline, CDR1 WSHSY and CDR2 SAAADI. The CDR3 is 17 amino acids. CDR3 DNA sequence: TGTGCCAGCAGTGGCGGTCGGGGCAGGGGAGTCAATCAGCCCCAGCATTTT. Encoded protein: CASSGGRGRGVNQPQHF.

DNA of the CDR3: TGTGCCAGCACTCCGGGACGCCCCGGGGGTAACGTCCTGACTTTC. Protein product: CASTPGRPGGNVLTF. The chain employs TRBV10-3 and TRBJ2-6; tentatively, D is TRBD2 (6 bases). CDR1 is ENHRY and CDR2 is SYGVKD in the germline V gene. The CDR3 is 15 residues long. V dropped 10 bases and J dropped 10 bases, with 23 bases sitting between them.

This clonotype appeared a few times. CDR3 protein: CASSLVSASGANVLTF. The CDR3 DNA reads as TGTGCCAGCAGCTTAGTTTCGGCATCTGGGGCCAACGTCCTGACTTTC. The rearrangement joins TRBV7-9 to TRBJ2-6; D is unresolved. The CDR3 length is 16 residues. Germline CDR1 is SEHNR and CDR2 is FQNEAQ (reference sequence). Trimming cost V 1 base and J 1 base, with 8 bases left between them.

This clonotype was picked up many times. The chain combines TRBV20-1 with TRBJ1-5; possibly TRBD1 for D (6 bases). This CDR3 is 17 amino acids long. Trimming left V 3 bases short and J 6 bases short, with 24 bases between. Germline values: CDR1 DFQATT, CDR2 SNEGSKA (reference sequence). The CDR3 DNA is TGCAGTGCTAGGGGGGAGCGTTGGGAGGGGGGTGGTCAGCCCCAGCATTTT. Its translation is CSARGERWEGGGQPQHF.

This chain links TRBV7-9 with TRBJ2-7; no clear D gene. V lost 5 bases, J lost 8 bases, and 13 bases lay in between. This CDR3 spans 12 amino acids. CDR1 and CDR2 (germline): SEHNR, FQNEAQ (reference sequence). This CDR3 is CASSKDRGKQYF. In DNA form, the CDR3 reads TGTGCCAGCAGCAAGGACCGCGGCAAGCAGTACTTC.

In its sample, this clonotype was seen a few times. V and J are TRBV28 and TRBJ1-6; no clear D. This CDR3 region has 12 residues. V lost 6 bases and J lost 9, with 9 bases in between. Germline loops: CDR1 MDHEN, CDR2 SYDVKM. The CDR3 loop is CASRPLGSPLHF. CDR3 sequence (DNA): TGTGCCAGCAGACCCCTGGGTTCACCCCTCCACTTT.

This clonotype has a handful of counts. The genes are TRBV7-3 and TRBJ2-3, with no clear D. Trimming took off 1 base at V and 0 bases at J, with 11 bases between the two ends. The V gene's germline CDR1 is SGHTA and CDR2 FQGTGA. This CDR3 is 16 amino acids long. CDR3 coding DNA: TGTGCCAGCAGCTTAATACCAGCGTCTAGCACAGATACGCAGTATTTT. Amino acids: CASSLIPASSTDTQYF.

Many counts were recorded for this clonotype. V gene TRBV7-8 combines with J gene TRBJ1-5; TRBD1 matches 9 bases. V shed 3 bases, J shed 7 bases, and the junction held 7 bases outside the gene matches. CDR3 length: 15 amino acids. The V gene's germline CDR1 is SGHVS and CDR2 FQNEAQ. CDR3 protein: CASSLGTGNGQPQHF. CDR3 nucleotide sequence: TGTGCCAGCAGCTTGGGGACAGGGAACGGGCAGCCCCAGCATTTT.

The sample holds many counts of this clonotype. The V call is TRBV7-6, the J call TRBJ2-7; D ambiguous. Germline values: CDR1 SGHVS, CDR2 FNYEAQ. The ends were cut back, 2 bases at V and 5 bases at J, with 13 bases in the middle. The CDR3 has 14 residues. CDR3 residues: CASSLIPGRDEQYF. CDR3 nucleotides: TGTGCCAGCAGCTTAATTCCCGGCAGAGACGAGCAGTACTTC.

Details on this clonotype: This likely comes from a read error, as the CDR3 has no conserved phenylalanine or tryptophan at its end. This chain links TRBV7-9 with TRBJ2-7, with D perhaps TRBD1 (5 bases). CDR1 is SEHNR and CDR2 is FQNEAQ in the germline V gene (reference sequence). There are 12 residues in the CDR3. V lost 8 bases to trimming and J lost 3 bases, with 11 bases between them. In DNA, the CDR3 is TGTGCCAGCCGCCAGCAGGGCTACGAGCAGTACCTC. Its translation: CASRQQGYEQYL.